This T cell receptor beta chain was sequenced for a study of blood T cell repertoires in COVID-19. Trimming cost V 1 base and J 1 base, with 4 bases left between them. The CDR3 sequence is 13 residues long. Germline CDR1 is SGHTA and CDR2 is FQGNSA. Only in-frame clones appear in the TCRdb table, and some are missing; sequencing was by immunoSEQ multiplex PCR. The sample consists of around 140,000 clones, 80% to 90% of them appearing once. The TCR comes from a woman between 50 and 59 years old with acute COVID-19. The sample taken for sequencing was PBMCs or T cells enriched from blood (not recorded which). The rearrangement joins TRBV7-2 to TRBJ1-1; D call uncertain. The CDR3, as DNA: TGTGCCAGCAGCTTAGGGGCGAACACTGAAGCTTTCTTT. It yields the protein CASSLGANTEAFF.